This T cell receptor beta chain stems from a study of memory CD4+ T cells and cytomegalovirus serostatus. The sort gate was single viable CD3+CD4+CD8-CD45RO+ cells for memory CD4+ T cells. CD4+ T cells were isolated by positive magnetic selection. Libraries were prepared by immunoSEQ multiplex PCR; TCRdb keeps only in-frame clonotypes and omits some of them. This sample carries over 50,000 clones, 75% to 85% of them seen once, and the ten largest clones take around 0.9%. With 1 base clipped from V and 4 bases from J, the junction kept 6 bases outside the gene matches. CDR3 length: 15 amino acids. Germline CDR1 SGHRS, CDR2 YFSETQ.

The receptor was derived from an adult in good health and CMV-seronegative. Sequencing was performed on memory CD4+ T cells from blood. The V gene is TRBV5-1, the J gene TRBJ1-1; 8 positions match TRBD1. CDR3 amino acids: CASSLQGALGTEAFF. The CDR3, as DNA: TGCGCCAGCAGCTTGCAGGGGGCGCTGGGCACTGAAGCTTTCTTT.